The rows below give T cell receptor beta chains drawn from one sample of a study of blood T cell repertoires in COVID-19. Only in-frame clones appear in the TCRdb table, and some are missing; sequencing was by immunoSEQ multiplex PCR. Of over 120,000 clones in the sample, about 80% were seen once. The sequencing input was PBMCs or T cells enriched from blood (not recorded which). The receptor set was obtained from a man aged 45-65 years who had recovered from COVID-19. CDR3s include the opening cysteine and the closing phenylalanine or tryptophan. The D gene is left open where the match is weak. Size is omitted from some rows. Given values are once, few, many or a class for expanded clones.

J,V,size,D,DNA,CDR3
TRBJ1-6,TRBV15,-,-,TGTGCCACCAGCAGAGATCGCGGATATAATTCACCCCTCCACTTT,CATSRDRGYNSPLHF
TRBJ1-5,TRBV19,-,-,TGTGCCAGTAGTATGGAGCGGGATCAGCCCCAGCATTTT,CASSMERDQPQHF
TRBJ2-1,TRBV7-5,-,-,TGTGCCAGAAGCTTAGCTAGCGGGGGTAATGAGCAGTTCTTC,CARSLASGGNEQFF
TRBJ2-1,TRBV12-5,-,-,TGTGCTAGTGCTTTGGGTAAGGACACGGTCTACAATGAGCAGTTCTTC,CASALGKDTVYNEQFF
TRBJ1-2,TRBV29-1,few,-,TGCAGCGTTCAGAAATTCAATGGCTACACCTTC,CSVQKFNGYTF
TRBJ1-2,TRBV5-4,-,-,TGTGCCAGCAGCTTGGCAGGATCCTCTCTCTATGGCTACACCTTC,CASSLAGSSLYGYTF
TRBJ1-2,TRBV28,once,-,TGTGCCAGCACTACCTCTGGGGGGGTGGTTGATGGCTACACCTTC,CASTTSGGVVDGYTF
TRBJ2-3,TRBV25-1,-,-,TGTGCCAGCAGTGATCCCCGGAGCACAGATACGCAGTATTTT,CASSDPRSTDTQYF
TRBJ2-1,TRBV7-2,once,TRBD2,TGTGCCAGCCGTAGCGGGGGGGCCGGTAATGAGCAGTTCTTC,CASRSGGAGNEQFF
TRBJ1-5,TRBV6-5,-,TRBD1,TGTGCCAGCAGGGTGCTCCCGACAGGGGAGGGACCCCAGCATTTT,CASRVLPTGEGPQHF
TRBJ2-7,TRBV19,-,-,TGTGCCAGTAGTATAGGGACAAGCTTACCTTACGAGCAGTACTTC,CASSIGTSLPYEQYF
TRBJ2-7,TRBV7-2,-,-,TGTGCCAGCACCCCAGGGACGGGAGTCTACGAGCAGTACTTC,CASTPGTGVYEQYF
TRBJ2-3,TRBV24-1,-,-,TGTGCCACCAAGGGAGCTGGGAGAACAGATACGCAGTATTTT,CATKGAGRTDTQYF
TRBJ2-7,TRBV28,-,-,TGTGCCAGCACACAGGCGACGTACGAGCAGTACTTC,CASTQATYEQYF
TRBJ2-2,TRBV5-1,-,TRBD1,TGCGCCAGTCATAACGGGGACAGGGATTCCGGGGAGCTGTTTTTT,CASHNGDRDSGELFF
TRBJ1-6,TRBV4-1,-,-,TGCGCCAGCAGCCAAGATAGGACAGCTTGGGAGTCACCCCTCCACTTT,CASSQDRTAWESPLHF
TRBJ2-3,TRBV2,-,TRBD2,TGTGCCAGCAGAGCGGGACTAGCGGGATTCACTAGCACAGATACGCAGTATTTT,CASRAGLAGFTSTDTQYF
TRBJ1-2,TRBV7-8,-,-,TGTGCCAGCAGCTTATCTCCCCAGAGGATAAATGGCTACACCTTC,CASSLSPQRINGYTF
TRBJ2-3,TRBV18,few,TRBD2,TGTGCCAGCTCACCTCCGAGGGCTAGCGGGGGTATCCGCACAGATACGCAGTATTTT,CASSPPRASGGIRTDTQYF
TRBJ1-5,TRBV6-5,-,TRBD1,TGTGCCAGCAGCGGGACAGGGGGCGGTCTACAGCATTTT,CASSGTGGGLQHF
TRBJ2-7,TRBV29-1,few,TRBD1,TGCAGCACCCTCTCATCGGGGGGGACAGGGGGAAATCGGGAGCAGTACTTC,CSTLSSGGTGGNREQYF
TRBJ2-1,TRBV19,-,TRBD1,TGTGCCAGTAGTACTGCCGGGACAGAGTACAATGAGCAGTTCTTC,CASSTAGTEYNEQFF
TRBJ2-7,TRBV2,-,-,TGTGCCAGCAGTGAGGGGGGAGTTATTGGTTACGAGCAGTACTTC,CASSEGGVIGYEQYF
TRBJ2-2,TRBV7-2,-,-,TGTGCCAGCAGCTTAATGCGACAGAACACCGGGGAGCTGTTTTTT,CASSLMRQNTGELFF
TRBJ2-1,TRBV27,-,TRBD1,TGTGCCAGCAGTGGACAGGGCCCTACCTACAATGAGCAGTTCTTC,CASSGQGPTYNEQFF
TRBJ2-7,TRBV6-5,-,-,TGTGCCAGCAGTTACGCACCTAAATTTCCCTACGAGCAGTACTTC,CASSYAPKFPYEQYF
TRBJ2-7,TRBV3-1/TRBV3-2,-,-,TGTGCCAGCAGCTATGACGCGGGGTCCCCTTCCTCGCAGTACTTC,CASSYDAGSPSSQYF
TRBJ2-1,TRBV29-1,-,-,TGCAGCGTTGAAAAGGGGGTCAATGAGCAGTTCTTC,CSVEKGVNEQFF
TRBJ2-7,TRBV28,-,TRBD1,TGTGCCAGCAGTTTCACGACAGGGGCTGGAGAGCAGTACTTC,CASSFTTGAGEQYF
TRBJ2-7,TRBV18,-,TRBD1,TGTGCCAGCTCACCCCGGCGGACAGGGTCGACCTACGAGCAGTACTTC,CASSPRRTGSTYEQYF
TRBJ1-6,TRBV11-2,once,-,TGTGCCAGCAGCTCAACGGGTGGCTCCTATAATTCACCCCTCCACTTT,CASSSTGGSYNSPLHF
TRBJ1-6,TRBV28,once,TRBD1,TGTGCCAGCACCCGGGACAGCAATTCACCCCTCCACTTT,CASTRDSNSPLHF
TRBJ2-7,TRBV21-1,-,-,TGTGCCAGCAGCAAAGTTGCGGGTCCTGAGAGGACTAGCGGGGGGAAAATTCAAATTAAGTACTTC,CASSKVAGPERTSGGKIQIKYF
TRBJ2-7,TRBV14,-,TRBD2,TGTGCCAGCAGCAGGACTAGCGGGGGCCTCTACGAGCAGTACTTC,CASSRTSGGLYEQYF
TRBJ2-2,TRBV4-1,-,TRBD1,TGCGCCAGCAGCCAACCGGACAGGGGGTTAGGCGGGGAGCTGTTTTTT,CASSQPDRGLGGELFF
TRBJ1-4,TRBV5-1,-,TRBD1,TGCGCCAGCAGCTTAGTTCAGGGGGCAACTAATGAAAAACTGTTTTTT,CASSLVQGATNEKLFF
TRBJ2-7,TRBV9,-,TRBD1,TGTGCCAGCAGCAGAACCCTGGAGACAGGGGCCGACGAGCAGTACTTC,CASSRTLETGADEQYF
TRBJ1-4,TRBV2,few,-,TGTGCCAGCAGCCGACAGCGTAATGAAAAACTGTTTTTT,CASSRQRNEKLFF
TRBJ2-3,TRBV7-3,-,TRBD2,TGTGCCAGCAGCTCCTCGGGTGGTAGCGGGGGGGCCGGTACGCAGTATTTT,CASSSSGGSGGAGTQYF
TRBJ2-5,TRBV19,-,TRBD2,TGTGCCAGTAGTACTCTAGCGGGGGGTCACCAAGAGACCCAGTACTTC,CASSTLAGGHQETQYF
TRBJ1-2,TRBV7-2,-,TRBD1,TGTGCCAGCAGCGCGTCACAGGGGGCTGGGGGCTACACCTTC,CASSASQGAGGYTF
TRBJ2-7,TRBV28,-,-,TGTGCCAGCAGTTTGCCACAGGGTTTTATCTACCACGAGCAGTACTTC,CASSLPQGFIYHEQYF
TRBJ1-2,TRBV4-3,-,TRBD1,TGCGCCAGCAGCCAAGATCTGCAACAGGGGATCTATGGCTACACCTTC,CASSQDLQQGIYGYTF
TRBJ2-7,TRBV3-1/TRBV3-2,-,TRBD1,TGTGCCAGCAGCCGACAGGGGGCTCACGAGCAGTACTTC,CASSRQGAHEQYF
TRBJ2-7,TRBV7-2,-,-,TGTGCCAGCAGCTCATCAGGGTCCCGCGAGCAGTACTTC,CASSSSGSREQYF
TRBJ1-4,TRBV28,-,-,TGTGCCAGCATTCCGAGCGGGGGGCGTGAAAAACTGTTTTTT,CASIPSGGREKLFF
TRBJ2-7,TRBV18,few,TRBD2,TGTGCCAGCTCACCAGGTTTTAGCGGGGGGGCCTACGAGCAGTACTTC,CASSPGFSGGAYEQYF
TRBJ2-1,TRBV30,once,TRBD2,TGTGCCTGGAGGGAGGGACTAGCGGGGGGCAATGAGCAGTTCTTC,CAWREGLAGGNEQFF
TRBJ1-6,TRBV5-1,-,TRBD1,TGCGCCAGCAGCTTGAGAAGGTCAGGGGGCAACTATAATTCACCCCTCCACTTT,CASSLRRSGGNYNSPLHF
TRBJ1-2,TRBV7-9,-,TRBD1,TGTGCCAGCAGCTTAGAGGGACAGGGGTATGGCTACACCTTC,CASSLEGQGYGYTF
TRBJ2-3,TRBV7-3,-,-,TGTGCCAGCAGCTTAAGAAGAGGGAGCACAGATACGCAGTATTTT,CASSLRRGSTDTQYF
TRBJ1-5,TRBV2,-,-,TGTGCCAGCAGGGGTTTTTCAGGGGGCAATCAGCCCCAGCATTTT,CASRGFSGGNQPQHF
TRBJ2-7,TRBV19,-,-,TGTGCCAGTAGTATAATCATGGAGGCAGGCGGCTCCTACGAGCAGTACTTC,CASSIIMEAGGSYEQYF